These 30 T cell receptor beta chains originate from one sample sequenced in a study of neoadjuvant anti-PD-1 for oral cavity cancer. Profiled with immunoSEQ multiplex PCR; TCRdb holds only in-frame clones, not every one. The table shows about 62,000 clones, with 65% to 80% occurring only once. Material: PBMCs, obtained before nivolumab (anti-PD-1) treatment. The receptors stem from a person aged 35-79 years with oral cavity squamous cell carcinoma.

The chain links TRBV6-5 to TRBJ1-1; 8 bases align to TRBD1. CDR1 and CDR2 (germline): MNHEY, SVGAGI. The trim removed 0 bases at V and 0 bases at J, leaving 3 bases unmatched. CDR3 size: 16 residues. The chain's CDR3 is CASSYSQGAMNTEAFF. CDR3 DNA sequence: TGTGCCAGCAGTTACTCGCAGGGGGCAATGAACACTGAAGCTTTCTTT.

The V and J genes are TRBV28 and TRBJ1-6; D possibly corresponds to TRBD1 (5 bases). Trimming left V 7 bases short and J 5 bases short, with 12 bases between. This CDR3 is built from 14 residues. The germline V gene encodes CDR1 MDHEN and CDR2 SYDVKM. CDR3 amino acids: CASTSAGNNSPLHF. DNA for the CDR3: TGTGCCAGCACGTCGGCAGGGAATAATTCACCCCTCCACTTT.

The V gene is TRBV11-2, the J gene TRBJ1-1; 8 positions agree with TRBD1. After removal of 5 bases from V and 3 bases from J, the junction contained 8 bases not matched to a gene. The germline V gene has CDR1 SGHAT and CDR2 FQNNGV. The CDR3 loop spans 15 amino acids. In DNA, the CDR3 is TGTGCCAGCAGCCCCCGGACAGGGAAATACACTGAAGCTTTCTTT. Amino acids: CASSPRTGKYTEAFF.

The chain employs TRBV7-9 and TRBJ1-1; D unclear. V shed 1 base and J shed 0 bases, with 15 bases lying between them. CDR1 is SEHNR, CDR2 FQNEAQ, per germline (reference sequence). This CDR3 contains 17 residues. The CDR3 DNA follows: TGTGCCAGCAGCTTAGGGGTGCTTGGGCGTTTGAACACTGAAGCTTTCTTT. Translation: CASSLGVLGRLNTEAFF.

This chain uses TRBV29-1 with TRBJ1-2; D is unresolved. V was trimmed by 3 bases and J by 3 bases, leaving 8 bases between them. Looked up from germline, CDR1 is SQVTM and CDR2 is ANQGSEA. CDR3 size: 12 residues. CDR3 loop: CSVDTWDYGYTF. Here the CDR3 DNA reads TGCAGCGTTGATACCTGGGACTATGGCTACACCTTC.

The J gene is TRBJ1-4, the V gene TRBV6-1; TRBD1 matches 8 bases. CDR3 length: 14 amino acids. From germline, CDR1 is MNHNS and CDR2 SASEGT. V lost 7 bases, J lost 8 bases, and 9 bases stayed unmatched. The CDR3 sequence is CASKSGGAGEKLFF. CDR3 DNA sequence: TGTGCCAGCAAATCAGGGGGCGCTGGAGAAAAACTGTTTTTT.

Written as DNA, the CDR3 is TGTGCCAGCAGCTTACGGACACGAAAAGTAAATGAGCAGTTCTTC. This codes for CASSLRTRKVNEQFF. The chain has TRBV11-2 and TRBJ2-1; D is perhaps TRBD1 (5 bases). The CDR3 is 15 residues long. Trimming took 2 bases from V and 7 from J, leaving 15 bases between them. The germline CDR1 and CDR2 sequences are SGHAT and FQNNGV. Combining the CDR3 with reference TRBV11-2 and TRBJ2-1 gives the whole variable domain EAGVAQSPRYKIIEKRQSVAFWCNPISGHATLYWYQQILGQGPKLLIQFQNNGVVDDSQLPKDRFSAERLKGVDSTLKIQPAKLEDSAVYLCASSLRTRKVNEQFFGPGTRLTVL.

J is TRBJ1-3 and V is TRBV14; no reliable D call. Between the trimmed V and J ends, which lost 1 base and 0 bases, there was a span of 4 bases. CDR1 SGHDN and CDR2 FVKESK come from the germline V gene. This CDR3 is built from 14 residues. CDR3 in DNA: TGTGCCAGCAGCCAAGCTATCTCTGGAAACACCATATATTTT. Residues: CASSQAISGNTIYF.

This clone was picked up a small number of times. The chain uses TRBV11-2 and TRBJ2-1; possibly TRBD2 for D (6 bases). The germline V gene has CDR1 SGHAT and CDR2 FQNNGV. Trimming shortened V by 5 bases and J by 0 bases, and 14 bases separated the two germline ends. This CDR3 is built from 16 residues. The CDR3 DNA reads as TGTGCCAGCAGCCCCCTTGACGGGAGCTCCTACAATGAGCAGTTCTTC. This encodes CASSPLDGSSYNEQFF.

The chain employs TRBV27 and TRBJ2-3, with TRBD2 as a possible D gene (5 bases). CDR1 and CDR2 (germline): MNHEY, SMNVEV (reference sequence). Trimming stripped 4 bases from V and 3 bases from J, with 17 bases between. CDR3 length: 16 residues. CDR3 residues: CASSSLLRGLTDTQYF. CDR3 in DNA: TGTGCCAGCAGTTCCCTTCTTCGGGGTTTGACAGATACGCAGTATTTT.

V is TRBV5-1 and J is TRBJ1-1; weak D call: TRBD1 (6 bases). There are 16 residues in the CDR3. Germline V gene lookup returns CDR1 SGHRS and CDR2 YFSETQ. Trimming stripped 1 base from V and 1 base from J, with 14 bases between. CDR3 residues: CASSLTGSITNTEAFF. In nucleotides, the CDR3 is TGCGCCAGCAGCTTGACAGGGAGTATCACGAACACTGAAGCTTTCTTT.

The V and J genes are TRBV29-1 and TRBJ1-1; D gene ambiguous. The V and J ends lost 5 bases and 8 bases respectively, with 12 bases between them. The CDR3 consists of 11 residues. Germline V gene lookup returns CDR1 SQVTM and CDR2 ANQGSEA. The CDR3 sequence: CSVPERSEAFF. DNA for the CDR3: TGCAGCGTTCCAGAACGATCCGAAGCTTTCTTT.

This chain connects TRBV9 to TRBJ1-2, with D possibly TRBD1 on 5 matching bases. Germline assignment: CDR1 SGDLS and CDR2 YYNGEE. This CDR3 comprises 13 residues. Trimming cost V 0 bases and J 5 bases, with 8 bases left between them. The CDR3 coding sequence is TGTGCCAGCAGCGTAGCGGCAGGGTATGGCTACACCTTC. It specifies CASSVAAGYGYTF. Variable domain in full (rest from reference TRBV9 and TRBJ1-2): DSGVTQTPKHLITATGQRVTLRCSPRSGDLSVYWYQQSLDQGLQFLIQYYNGEERAKGNILERFSAQQFPDLHSELNLSSLELGDSALYFCASSVAAGYGYTFGSGTRLTVV.

V and J are TRBV6-5 and TRBJ2-2, with D perhaps matching TRBD1 (6 bases). V shed 6 bases and J shed 6 bases, with 17 bases lying between them. Germline CDR1 MNHEY, CDR2 SVGAGI. The CDR3 consists of 15 residues. The CDR3 here is CASSRRGGNPGELFF. CDR3 nucleotide sequence: TGTGCCAGCAGCCGACGAGGGGGAAACCCCGGGGAGCTGTTTTTT.

The rearrangement links TRBV14 to TRBJ1-4; D possibly corresponds to TRBD1 (6 bases). Trimming shortened V by 1 base and J by 0 bases, and 18 bases separated the two germline ends. The CDR3 is 19 residues long. Per germline, CDR1 SGHDN and CDR2 FVKESK. CDR3 DNA: TGTGCCAGCAGCCAAGGGTTAATGGGGACAAGTGCAACTAATGAAAAACTGTTTTTT. Translating it yields CASSQGLMGTSATNEKLFF.

The J gene is TRBJ2-7, the V gene TRBV7-9; 8 nucleotides line up with TRBD1. Germline values: CDR1 SEHNR, CDR2 FQNEAQ (reference sequence). V was pared by 3 bases and J by 2 bases, with 3 bases of the junction left unmatched. This CDR3 has 14 amino acids. CDR3 region: CASSFWTGPYEQYF. The CDR3 nucleotides read TGTGCCAGCAGCTTCTGGACAGGGCCCTACGAGCAGTACTTC.

V usage is TRBV25-1 and J usage is TRBJ2-5; D may match TRBD1 or TRBD2 (5 bases each). V lost 5 bases and J 4 bases, leaving 17 bases between the germline ends. Germline CDR1 and CDR2: MGHDK and SYGVNS. This CDR3 is 15 amino acids long. The CDR3 protein is CASSLPGPRGETQYF. CDR3 DNA sequence: TGTGCCAGCAGTCTCCCGGGACCGAGGGGAGAGACCCAGTACTTC.

The chain has TRBV5-1 and TRBJ1-2; D is ambiguous. From germline, CDR1 is SGHRS and CDR2 YFSETQ. V lost 2 bases, J lost 6 bases, and 11 bases lay in between. This CDR3 is 13 amino acids long. The CDR3 DNA sequence: TGCGCCAGCAGCTTTTCGGACGGAGATGGCTACACCTTC. It codes for CASSFSDGDGYTF. Full variable domain (outside the CDR3, taken from reference TRBV5-1 and TRBJ1-2): KAGVTQTPRYLIKTRGQQVTLSCSPISGHRSVSWYQQTPGQGLQFLFEYFSETQRNKGNFPGRFSGRQFSNSRSEMNVSTLELGDSALYLCASSFSDGDGYTFGSGTRLTVV.

The chain is built from TRBV7-2 and TRBJ1-5; D perhaps matches TRBD1 (6 bases). The CDR3 contains 15 residues. Germline lookup yields CDR1 SGHTA and CDR2 FQGNSA. V was pared by 5 bases and J by 0 bases, with 11 bases between. This chain's CDR3 is CASSPGTPSNQPQHF. CDR3 DNA: TGTGCCAGCAGCCCCGGGACACCTAGCAATCAGCCCCAGCATTTT.

This rearrangement joins TRBV6-5 to TRBJ1-2; possibly TRBD1 for D (6 bases). Trimming stripped 6 bases from V and 4 bases from J, with 18 bases between. CDR3 length: 15 residues. Germline CDR1 reads MNHEY; CDR2 reads SVGAGI. In DNA form, the CDR3 reads TGTGCCAGCAGCTCTGTGGGGGGGGCTGGCTATGGCTACACCTTC. Its protein is CASSSVGGAGYGYTF.

The chain recombines TRBV20-1 with TRBJ1-6, with D tentatively TRBD1 (6 bases). Between the trimmed V and J ends, which lost 6 bases and 8 bases, there was a span of 8 bases. Per germline, CDR1 DFQATT and CDR2 SNEGSKA (reference sequence). The CDR3 contains 11 residues. CDR3 nucleotide sequence: TGCAGTGCCTCAGGGGATTCACCCCTCCACTTT. Protein: CSASGDSPLHF.

The rearrangement uses TRBV18 and TRBJ2-7; D unresolved. The length of the CDR3 is 12 residues. V was trimmed by 2 bases and J by 2 bases, leaving 4 bases between them. Germline-derived CDR1 and CDR2 are KGHSH and LQKENI. The CDR3 coding sequence is TGTGCCAGCTCACCAGGGGCCTACGAGCAGTACTTC. Translation: CASSPGAYEQYF.

The genes are TRBV5-1 and TRBJ1-1; no firm D call. This CDR3 contains 14 residues. V was trimmed by 5 bases and J by 2 bases, leaving 13 bases between them. Looked up from germline, CDR1 is SGHRS and CDR2 is YFSETQ. CDR3 DNA sequence: TGCGCCAGCAGGATCAGTGGGTTTAACACTGAAGCTTTCTTT. It translates to CASRISGFNTEAFF.

The chain has TRBV7-2 and TRBJ1-6; TRBD1 is a possible D gene (5 bases). The CDR3 loop spans 14 amino acids. V was trimmed by 1 base and J by 10 bases, leaving 11 bases between them. The V gene's germline CDR1 is SGHTA and CDR2 FQGNSA. The CDR3 region has the DNA TGTGCCAGCAGCTTAGGGCAGGGAGTATCACCCCTCCACTTT. Translating gives CASSLGQGVSPLHF.

The CDR3 protein is CASSQEGEAGTDTQYF. DNA for the CDR3: TGTGCCAGCAGCCAAGAGGGCGAAGCGGGCACAGATACGCAGTATTTT. V gene TRBV4-2 combines with J gene TRBJ2-3; a weak D match, TRBD2 (5 bases). V was trimmed by 0 bases and J by 1 base, leaving 11 bases between them. This CDR3 is 16 amino acids long. In germline, CDR1 is LGHNA, CDR2 YNFKEQ.

The chain combines TRBV7-2 with TRBJ1-5, with TRBD1 identical over 8 bases. The CDR3 is 12 residues long. Losses at the gene ends were 4 bases for V and 7 bases for J; bases not matched to a gene: 0. The germline V gene has CDR1 SGHTA and CDR2 FQGNSA. For the CDR3, the DNA is TGTGCCAGCAGCTACAGGGGGCAGCCCCAGCATTTT. As protein: CASSYRGQPQHF.

The rearrangement joins TRBV2 to TRBJ1-2; 8 bases agree with TRBD1. Germline V gene data show CDR1 as SNHLY and CDR2 as FYNNEI. This CDR3 region has 14 residues. The J segment lost 7 bases and the V segment lost 6 bases, leaving 10 bases of the junction unmatched. The chain's CDR3 is CASSRDRSSIGYTF. The CDR3 DNA is TGTGCCAGCAGCAGGGACAGGTCTTCTATTGGCTACACCTTC. Full variable domain (missing parts from reference TRBV2 and TRBJ1-2): EPEVTQTPSHQVTQMGQEVILRCVPISNHLYFYWYRQILGQKVEFLVSFYNNEISEKSEIFDDQFSVERPDGSNFTLKIRSTKLEDSAMYFCASSRDRSSIGYTFGSGTRLTVV.

The rearrangement links TRBV5-8 to TRBJ1-5; D is uncertain. The germline gives CDR1 SGHTS, CDR2 YDEGEE. The CDR3 has 14 residues. Trimming removed 2 bases from V and 9 bases from J, with 15 bases in between. DNA of the CDR3: TGTGCCAGCAGCTTAAGCGGGGTTTTGTGGCCCCAGCATTTT. Translated: CASSLSGVLWPQHF.

This clone was recorded once. The genes are TRBV7-8 and TRBJ2-7, with 8 nucleotides matching TRBD1. V shed 5 bases, J shed 3 bases, and the junction held 9 bases outside the gene matches. CDR1 and CDR2 (germline): SGHVS, FQNEAQ. This CDR3 has 15 residues. The CDR3 loop reads CASSPVTGGIYEQYF. CDR3 coding DNA: TGTGCCAGCAGCCCAGTTACAGGGGGGATCTACGAGCAGTACTTC. Based on the CDR3 plus reference TRBV7-8 and TRBJ2-7, the full variable domain is GAGVSQSPRYKVAKRGQDVALRCDPISGHVSLFWYQQALGQGPEFLTYFQNEAQLDKSGLPSDRFFAERPEGSVSTLKIQRTQQEDSAVYLCASSPVTGGIYEQYFGPGTRLTVT.

V usage is TRBV5-1 and J usage is TRBJ2-5; no firm D call. The CDR3 length is 16 residues. Germline V CDR1 and CDR2: SGHRS, YFSETQ. V lost 0 bases and J lost 3, with 15 bases in between. The chain's CDR3 is CASSLGASADKETQYF. The CDR3 DNA reads TGCGCCAGCAGCTTGGGCGCTAGTGCGGATAAAGAGACCCAGTACTTC.